This T cell receptor beta chain was documented in a study of cytomegalovirus exposure and HLA in healthy donors. Study overall: The study placed around 85% of its approximately 400 genotyped donors in the Caucasian-associated ancestry cluster. Study-level findings and limits: Researchers catalogued 150 or so TCR beta chains as cytomegalovirus-associated. Productive status was seen about 90% or about 30% of the time for most TCR beta V segments in an earlier analysis.

The CDR3 runs 16 residues. V shed 3 bases, J shed 9 bases, and the junction held 14 bases outside the gene matches. Germline CDR1 reads MGHRA; CDR2 reads YSYEKL. PCR was performed using 60 Vbeta and 13 Jbeta primers. The repertoire was sequenced with immunoSEQ multiplex PCR; TCRdb's copy has only in-frame clones and lacks some. This table holds some 200,000 clones, under 9.5% found once. Regarding this clone: The antigen is unknown.

Source material: PBMCs. This sequence was found in a woman younger than 45 in good health and CMV-seropositive. This chain links TRBV4-1 with TRBJ2-1; 7 nucleotides align to TRBD2. The chain's CDR3 is CASSHPPAGVKAEQFF. DNA of the CDR3: TGCGCCAGCAGCCATCCGCCGGCGGGAGTCAAGGCTGAGCAGTTCTTC.